The source of this T cell receptor beta chain is a study of blood T cell repertoires in COVID-19. Looking at the study overall: The United States, Italy and Spain provided the acute and convalescent COVID-19 samples.

Generated by immunoSEQ multiplex PCR, the TCRdb table keeps only in-frame clones and is missing some. This sample has hundreds of thousands of clones, with around 90% found just once. Enrolled through a virtual design, the participants were between roughly 18 and 90 years of age and came from 24 US areas. Participants were placed into cohorts based on the clinical history they reported. For recovered donors of Cohort 3, there were two negative PCRs, clearance, or symptom resolution. The junction had 7 bases not matched to a gene; V was cut back by 7 bases and J by 4 bases. Germline CDR1 SQVTM, CDR2 ANQGSEA. This CDR3 region has 13 residues.

The gene calls are TRBV29-1 and TRBJ2-7; TRBD1 agrees at 10 bases. The origin of this receptor is a woman in her 30s who had recovered from COVID-19. Sequenced: PBMCs or T cells enriched from blood (not recorded which). This CDR3 reads CSGGTGDIYEQYF. CDR3 bases: TGCAGCGGGGGGACAGGGGACATTTACGAGCAGTACTTC.